Listed below are T cell receptor beta chains from one sample, sequenced in a study of OX40 agonist ivuxolimab in advanced cancers. TCRdb keeps only in-frame clones here, not all; method: immunoSEQ multiplex PCR. The repertoire has more than 50,000 clones, about 86% of them found once; the top ten carry about an eighth. This specimen was CD4+ or CD8+ T cells sorted from blood, taken in a trial of the OX40 agonist ivuxolimab. These receptors were collected from an adult with an advanced solid tumor such as melanoma, head and neck, liver or kidney cancer. CDR3s include the opening cysteine and the closing phenylalanine or tryptophan. The order of the fields is D gene, V gene, clone size, J gene, CDR3 length, CDR3 protein, CDR3 DNA. D genes are given only for firm matches. Some rows have no size entry. The others give once, few or many, or a class for an expanded clone.

.	TRBV5-1	few	TRBJ2-1	19	CASSSLGGEAKRSYNEQFF	TGCGCCAGCAGCAGCTTAGGTGGAGAGGCCAAGAGATCCTACAATGAGCAGTTCTTC
.	TRBV2	.	TRBJ1-4	16	CASSDQGVATNEKLFF	TGTGCCAGCAGTGATCAGGGCGTTGCAACTAATGAAAAACTGTTTTTT
TRBD1	TRBV4-3	.	TRBJ1-2	14	CASSQGQGAQGYTF	TGCGCCAGCAGCCAGGGACAGGGGGCGCAGGGCTACACCTTC
TRBD1	TRBV29-1	.	TRBJ1-1	12	CSGIQGSTEAFF	TGCAGCGGGATACAGGGGAGCACTGAAGCTTTCTTT
.	TRBV4-3	.	TRBJ2-1	14	CASSQSRGYNEQFF	TGCGCCAGCAGCCAAAGTAGGGGCTACAATGAGCAGTTCTTC
.	TRBV11-2	.	TRBJ1-1	15	CASSGMGVMNTEAFF	TGTGCCAGCAGCGGGATGGGGGTGATGAACACTGAAGCTTTCTTT
.	TRBV13	.	TRBJ2-5	14	CASSLNSPRETQYF	TGTGCCAGCAGCCTCAATTCCCCCCGGGAGACCCAGTACTTC
TRBD1	TRBV27	.	TRBJ2-3	15	CASSSGQGATDTQYF	TGTGCCAGCAGTTCGGGACAGGGGGCCACAGATACGCAGTATTTT
TRBD1	TRBV18	.	TRBJ1-2	16	CASSLSTGGGGYGYTF	TGTGCCAGCTCACTTTCTACAGGGGGCGGTGGCTATGGCTACACCTTC
TRBD1	TRBV13	once	TRBJ2-7	17	CASSLVVLAQGAHEQYF	TGTGCCAGCAGCTTAGTGGTGTTGGCACAGGGGGCGCACGAGCAGTACTTC
.	TRBV5-1	.	TRBJ1-1	14	CASSLEGGVTEAFF	TGCGCCAGCAGCTTGGAAGGGGGAGTCACTGAAGCTTTCTTT
.	TRBV7-9	.	TRBJ2-7	14	CASSLSGTPGEQYF	TGTGCCAGCAGCTTATCCGGGACCCCCGGCGAGCAGTACTTC
.	TRBV11-2	few	TRBJ2-1	11	CASSFNWEQFF	TGTGCCAGCAGCTTTAACTGGGAGCAGTTCTTC
TRBD1	TRBV6-5	.	TRBJ1-1	15	CASSYGTGANTEAFF	TGTGCCAGCAGTTACGGGACAGGGGCGAACACTGAAGCTTTCTTT
.	TRBV7-8	.	TRBJ1-5	13	CASNSGGNQPQHF	TGTGCCAGCAACTCCGGGGGGAATCAGCCCCAGCATTTT
.	TRBV5-6	.	TRBJ2-7	11	CASSFGYEQYF	TGTGCCAGCAGCTTTGGCTACGAGCAGTACTTC
.	TRBV15	once	TRBJ2-1	17	CATSRDRRGGSYNEQFF	TGTGCCACCAGCAGAGATCGGAGGGGGGGCTCCTACAATGAGCAGTTCTTC
TRBD1	TRBV5-6	.	TRBJ1-4	15	CASSGPGQKGRRLFF	TGTGCCAGCAGCGGACCGGGACAGAAAGGCCGCCGGCTGTTTTTT
.	TRBV6-6	.	TRBJ2-7	14	CASIGTQDGVEQYF	TGTGCCAGTATCGGGACGCAAGATGGAGTCGAGCAGTACTTC
.	TRBV28	.	TRBJ2-1	16	CASSSHNRLPNHEQFF	TGTGCCAGCAGTTCCCACAATCGACTTCCGAACCATGAGCAGTTCTTC
TRBD1	TRBV10-1	.	TRBJ2-2	13	CATGGTNTGELFF	TGCGCGACAGGGGGCACGAACACCGGGGAGCTGTTTTTT
.	TRBV19	.	TRBJ2-7	15	CASSGMTGSSYEQYF	TGTGCCAGTAGTGGGATGACAGGAAGCTCCTACGAGCAGTACTTC
.	TRBV11-1	.	TRBJ1-2	13	CASTPGPNYGYTF	TGTGCCAGCACCCCGGGACCTAACTATGGCTACACCTTC
.	TRBV11-2	.	TRBJ2-1	16	CASSLALGTTYNEQFF	TGTGCCAGCAGCTTAGCTCTCGGGACGACCTACAATGAGCAGTTCTTC
.	TRBV4-2	.	TRBJ1-2	14	CASSQTGGPYGYTF	TGTGCCAGCAGCCAAACGGGAGGCCCCTATGGCTACACCTTC
.	TRBV6-1	.	TRBJ2-7	14	CASSEIAPSYEQYF	TGTGCCAGCAGTGAGATTGCCCCCTCCTACGAGCAGTACTTC
.	TRBV28	.	TRBJ2-5	15	CASSLGGAPPETQYF	TGTGCCAGCAGTTTAGGGGGGGCTCCTCCAGAGACCCAGTACTTC
TRBD2	TRBV9	once	TRBJ2-1	15	CASSAWSGDYNEQFF	TGTGCCAGCAGCGCGTGGAGCGGGGACTACAATGAGCAGTTCTTC
.	TRBV11-2	.	TRBJ2-1	14	CASSFLVRGDEQFF	TGTGCCAGCAGCTTTCTCGTTCGAGGGGATGAGCAGTTCTTC
.	TRBV7-8	once	TRBJ1-1	13	CASSLGGTTEAFF	TGTGCCAGCAGCTTAGGGGGGACCACTGAAGCTTTCTTT
TRBD2	TRBV7-3	once	TRBJ2-3	16	CASSEERGGDTDTQYF	TGTGCCAGCAGCGAAGAGCGGGGGGGTGATACAGATACGCAGTATTTT